These T cell receptor beta chains were read from a single sample in a study of T cell repertoires in cytomegalovirus infection. TCRdb processed the reads anew with MiXCR; each CDR3 protein has one entry. The sample has around 630,000 distinct CDR3 sequences; roughly a quarter are singletons. The sequenced material came from CD8+ T cells from PBMCs. The receptor source for this set is a human donor in good health (CMV status not recorded). Some clones in this sample may be carry-over from other donors' samples. Each CDR3 is given with its conserved first and last residue. The D gene is left open where the match is weak. Size tells how often a clone was seen (once, few, many) or the class of an expanded clone, and some rows leave it out.

NA | few | TRBJ2-3 | TRBV10-1 | TGCGCCAGCAGTGAGTCGACGGGGGTGCATAGGTATACGCAGTATTTT | CASSESTGVHRYTQYF
NA | NA | TRBJ2-7 | TRBV5-1 | TGCGCCAGCAGATCCCCGGGACCTTACTACGAGCAGTACTTC | CASRSPGPYYEQYF
TRBD1 | many | TRBJ2-7 | TRBV12-3/TRBV12-4 | TGTGCCAGCAGTTTGACAACCGGGACAGGCGGCTACGAGCAGTACTTC | CASSLTTGTGGYEQYF
NA | few | TRBJ2-3 | TRBV20-1 | TGCAGTGCTAGAGGCCCTATCGACACAGATACGCAGTATTTT | CSARGPIDTDTQYF
NA | NA | TRBJ2-3 | TRBV6-6 | TGTGCCAGCAGTCCCTCCCTAGACTGGGTTGGCACAGATACGCAGTATTTT | CASSPSLDWVGTDTQYF
NA | many | TRBJ2-1 | TRBV7-9 | TGTGCCAGCAGCTCTCACAGAGCTTCCTACAATGAGCAGTTCTTC | CASSSHRASYNEQFF
NA | many | TRBJ2-1 | TRBV24-1 | TGTGCCATTGCGGAGACTAGTAATAGGCATGAGCAGTTCTTC | CAIAETSNRHEQFF
NA | few | TRBJ2-5 | TRBV4-1 | TGCGCCAGCAGCCAAATGGCCAGGGGACAAGAGACCCAGTACTTC | CASSQMARGQETQYF
NA | NA | TRBJ2-7 | TRBV6-2/TRBV6-3 | TGTGCCAGCACCGAGAACTACGAGCAGTACTTC | CASTENYEQYF
TRBD1 | NA | TRBJ1-3 | TRBV20-1 | TGCAGTGCTAGAGAGAAAGCGGGACAGACTGGAAACACCATATATTTT | CSAREKAGQTGNTIYF
TRBD1 | NA | TRBJ1-5 | TRBV28 | TGTGCCAGCAGAAGGACAGGGTTCGAACAGCCCCAGCATTTT | CASRRTGFEQPQHF
NA | NA | TRBJ2-1 | TRBV7-8 | TGTGCCAGCAGCTTAGCGTGGAGTGAGCAGTTCTTC | CASSLAWSEQFF
NA | NA | TRBJ1-1 | TRBV7-9 | TGTGCCAGCAGCACAAGTCTCACTGAAGCTTTCTTT | CASSTSLTEAFF
NA | many | TRBJ2-1 | TRBV6-4 | TGTGCCAGCAGTGACGGGGGCGCGTACAATGAGCAGTTCTTC | CASSDGGAYNEQFF
NA | NA | TRBJ1-4 | TRBV4-3 | TGCGCCAGCAGCCAAGATCTTGGACAGCTCGTTTTGACTAATGAAAAACTGTTTTTT | CASSQDLGQLVLTNEKLFF
NA | many | TRBJ2-5 | TRBV7-7 | TGTGCTAGCAGCAAGGCATCTGGCGATGGAGAGACCCAGTACTTC | CASSKASGDGETQYF
TRBD1 | many | TRBJ1-1 | TRBV7-6 | TGTGCCAGCAGCCCCACCGGGACAGGGTACACTGAAGCTTTCTTT | CASSPTGTGYTEAFF
TRBD1 | many | TRBJ2-7 | TRBV4-2 | TGTGCCAGCAGCCAATCGGGACAGAGCTACGAGCAGTACTTC | CASSQSGQSYEQYF
NA | NA | TRBJ1-6 | TRBV20-1 | TGCAGTGCCCCCTTGGTGGGCGCGGTCTATAATTCACCCCTCCACTTT | CSAPLVGAVYNSPLHF
TRBD2 | few | TRBJ2-1 | TRBV24-1 | TGTGCCACCAGTGATTTAACCAGCGGGGGGAATGAGCAGTTCTTC | CATSDLTSGGNEQFF
TRBD1 | few | TRBJ1-6 | TRBV7-9 | TGTGCCAGCAGCGGCCCGGGACAGGGCAACTCACCCCTCCACTTT | CASSGPGQGNSPLHF
TRBD1 | NA | TRBJ2-1 | TRBV3-1 | TGTGCCAGCAGCCACCCGGGACAGGGGGTGAATGAGCAGTTCTTC | CASSHPGQGVNEQFF
NA | many | TRBJ2-2 | TRBV28 | TGTGCCAGCAGTTTCAGCTACACCGGGGAGCTGTTTTTT | CASSFSYTGELFF
NA | NA | TRBJ1-6 | TRBV28 | TGTGCCAGCAGTTCCGACTGGGCTAATTCACCCCTCCACTTT | CASSSDWANSPLHF
NA | few | TRBJ2-3 | TRBV6-2/TRBV6-3 | TGTGCCAGCAGTCCCCGGGACACCCCCACAGATACGCAGTATTTT | CASSPRDTPTDTQYF
TRBD1 | NA | TRBJ1-1 | TRBV29-1 | TGCAGCGCCTTCGGGTCAGGGGGCCGGAGCACTGAAGCTTTCTTT | CSAFGSGGRSTEAFF
NA | NA | TRBJ2-2 | TRBV20-1 | TGCAGTGCTGATTCGGACAGCTTAAACACCGGGGAGCTGTTTTTT | CSADSDSLNTGELFF
TRBD2 | NA | TRBJ2-3 | TRBV4-2 | TGTGCCAGCAGCCAAGGAGCGGGGGGGCCAACACACAGGGATACGCAGTATTTT | CASSQGAGGPTHRDTQYF
TRBD2 | few | TRBJ2-1 | TRBV28 | TGTGCCAGCAGTTTTAATCTAGCGGGGGGTCAGCAGTTCTTC | CASSFNLAGGQQFF
NA | NA | TRBJ1-1 | TRBV28 | TGTGCCAGCAGCCCTCCGGGACAAGACGACACTGAAGCTTTCTTT | CASSPPGQDDTEAFF
NA | NA | TRBJ1-1 | TRBV28 | TGTGCCAGCAGGTTAAACAGGGAACCGAACACTGAAGCTTTCTTT | CASRLNREPNTEAFF
TRBD1 | NA | TRBJ1-2 | TRBV29-1 | TGCAGCGTGCTGGACAGGTCCTATGGCTACACCTTC | CSVLDRSYGYTF
NA | once | TRBJ1-5 | TRBV2 | TGTGCCAGCAGGGCCCGGCGCTATAGCAATCAGCCCCAGCATTTT | CASRARRYSNQPQHF
TRBD1 | few | TRBJ2-2 | TRBV6-5 | TGTGCCAGCAGTTCCTTCCCGGGACAGGGAACCGGGGAGCTGTTTTTT | CASSSFPGQGTGELFF
TRBD1 | many | TRBJ1-3 | TRBV7-9 | TGTGCCAGCAGACAGGGACAGGACAGCTCTGGAAACACCATATATTTT | CASRQGQDSSGNTIYF
TRBD1 | few | TRBJ1-4 | TRBV7-9 | TGTGCCAGCAGCCCCGGGGACAGTCTGACCGAAAAACTGTTTTTT | CASSPGDSLTEKLFF
NA | once | TRBJ1-1 | TRBV20-1 | TGCAGTGCTAGAGGACTCGGACGGTACACTGAAGCTTTCTTT | CSARGLGRYTEAFF
NA | many | TRBJ2-1 | TRBV5-1 | TGCGCCAGCAGCTCGACTTCCGTCGGCTACAATGAGCAGTTCTTC | CASSSTSVGYNEQFF
TRBD2 | NA | TRBJ2-5 | TRBV7-7 | TGTGCTAGCAGCTTAGGTAGACTAGCGGGGGGCCAAGAGACCCAGTACTTC | CASSLGRLAGGQETQYF
TRBD1 | many | TRBJ1-2 | TRBV12-3/TRBV12-4 | TGTGCCAGCAGGTCGACAGGGGAGGCTGGCTACACCTTC | CASRSTGEAGYTF
NA | few | TRBJ2-7 | TRBV29-1 | TGCAGCGTTGGAGGGGGGAAGACCTACGAGCAGTACTTC | CSVGGGKTYEQYF
TRBD1 | few | TRBJ1-6 | TRBV20-1 | TGCAGTGCTAGAGATCTAATAGCGGACAGGAGCTCCTATAATTCACCCCTCCACTTT | CSARDLIADRSSYNSPLHF
NA | NA | TRBJ1-2 | TRBV6-2/TRBV6-3 | TGTGCCAGCAGTTACAATCCAGGGTCTCTGGAAGGCTACACCTTC | CASSYNPGSLEGYTF
NA | few | TRBJ2-1 | TRBV15 | TGTGCCACCAGCAGAAAGGCACAGTTAGCCTACAATGAGCAGTTCTTC | CATSRKAQLAYNEQFF
NA | NA | TRBJ2-4 | TRBV7-2 | TGTGCCAGCAGCTTAGCGCCAGGGTCGGCGGGGGCCCCTTTGGGCATTCAGTACTTC | CASSLAPGSAGAPLGIQYF
TRBD2 | NA | TRBJ2-2 | TRBV28 | TGTGCCAGCAGTTTACCGGGACTAGCGGGGGGGCCGTTCCGTACCGGGGAGCTGTTTTTT | CASSLPGLAGGPFRTGELFF
NA | few | TRBJ1-1 | TRBV29-1 | TGCAGCGTTGATGGTAGGAACACTGAAGCTTTCTTT | CSVDGRNTEAFF
TRBD1 | few | TRBJ2-5 | TRBV12-3/TRBV12-4 | TGTGCCAGCAGTCGGGACAGTGAACAAGAGACCCAGTACTTC | CASSRDSEQETQYF
NA | once | TRBJ1-2 | TRBV12-5 | TGTGCTAGTGGTTTGTTTGGGAATGACTACACCTTC | CASGLFGNDYTF
TRBD2 | NA | TRBJ2-1 | TRBV4-1 | TGCGCCAGCAGCCAAGTAGGTACCCCGGGGGGGACCTACAATGAGCAGTTCTTC | CASSQVGTPGGTYNEQFF